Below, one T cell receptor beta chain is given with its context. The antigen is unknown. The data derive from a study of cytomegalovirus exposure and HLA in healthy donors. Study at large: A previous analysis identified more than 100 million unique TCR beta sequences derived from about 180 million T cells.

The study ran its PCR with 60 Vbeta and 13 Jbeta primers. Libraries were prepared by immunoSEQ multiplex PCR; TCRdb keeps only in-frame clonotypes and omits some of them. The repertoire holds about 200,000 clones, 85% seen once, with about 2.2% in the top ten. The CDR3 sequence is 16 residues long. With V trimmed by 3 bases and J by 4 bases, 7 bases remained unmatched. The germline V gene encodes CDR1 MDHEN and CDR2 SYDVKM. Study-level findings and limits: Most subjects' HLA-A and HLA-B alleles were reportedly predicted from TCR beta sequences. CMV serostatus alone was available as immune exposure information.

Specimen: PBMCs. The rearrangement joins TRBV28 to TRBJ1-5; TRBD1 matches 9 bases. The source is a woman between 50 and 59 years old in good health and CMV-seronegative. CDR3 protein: CASSFPGQGQNQPQHF. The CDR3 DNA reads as TGTGCCAGCAGTTTTCCGGGACAGGGACAGAATCAGCCCCAGCATTTT. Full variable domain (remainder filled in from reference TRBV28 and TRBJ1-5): DVKVTQSSRYLVKRTGEKVFLECVQDMDHENMFWYRQDPGLGLRLIYFSYDVKMKEKGDIPEGYSVSREKKERFSLILESASTNQTSMYLCASSFPGQGQNQPQHFGDGTRLSIL.